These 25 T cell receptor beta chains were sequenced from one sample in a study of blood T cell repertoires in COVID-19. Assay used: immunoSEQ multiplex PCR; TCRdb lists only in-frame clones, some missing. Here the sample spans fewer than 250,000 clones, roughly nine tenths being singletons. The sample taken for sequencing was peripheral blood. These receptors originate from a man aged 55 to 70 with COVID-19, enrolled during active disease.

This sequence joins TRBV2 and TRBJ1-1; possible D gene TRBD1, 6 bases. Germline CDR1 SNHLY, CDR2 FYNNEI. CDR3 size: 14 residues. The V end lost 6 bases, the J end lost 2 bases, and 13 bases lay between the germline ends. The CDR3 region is CASRPLGGNTEAFF. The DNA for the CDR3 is TGTGCCAGCAGGCCTTTAGGGGGTAACACTGAAGCTTTCTTT.

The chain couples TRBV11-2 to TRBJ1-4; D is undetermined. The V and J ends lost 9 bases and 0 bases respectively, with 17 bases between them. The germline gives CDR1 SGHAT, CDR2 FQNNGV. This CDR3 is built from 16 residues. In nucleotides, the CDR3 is TGTGCCAGTAGGACGGGGTCAGGAACAACTAATGAAAAACTGTTTTTT. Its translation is CASRTGSGTTNEKLFF.

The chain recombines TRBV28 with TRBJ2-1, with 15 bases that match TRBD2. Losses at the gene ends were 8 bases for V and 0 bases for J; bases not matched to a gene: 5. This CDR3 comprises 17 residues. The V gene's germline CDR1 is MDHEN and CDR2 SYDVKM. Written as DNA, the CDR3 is TGTGCCAGCCTTCGGACTAGCGGGAGGGCCTCCTACAATGAGCAGTTCTTC. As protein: CASLRTSGRASYNEQFF.

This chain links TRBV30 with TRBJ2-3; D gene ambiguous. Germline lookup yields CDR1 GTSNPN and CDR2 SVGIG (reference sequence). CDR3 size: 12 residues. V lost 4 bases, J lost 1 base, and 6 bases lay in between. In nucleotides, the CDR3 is TGTGCCTGGAACGCAGGCACAGATACGCAGTATTTT. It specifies CAWNAGTDTQYF. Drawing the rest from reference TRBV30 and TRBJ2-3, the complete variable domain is SQTIHQWPATLVQPVGSPLSLECTVEGTSNPNLYWYRQAAGRGLQLLFYSVGIGQISSEVPQNLSASRPQDRQFILSSKKLLLSDSGFYLCAWNAGTDTQYFGPGTRLTVL.

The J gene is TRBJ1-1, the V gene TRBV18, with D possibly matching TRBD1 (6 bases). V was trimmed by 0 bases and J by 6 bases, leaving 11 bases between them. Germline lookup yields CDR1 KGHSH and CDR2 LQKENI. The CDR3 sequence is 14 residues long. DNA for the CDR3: TGTGCCAGCTCACCACCGGGGGCGGGGGCTGAAGCTTTCTTT. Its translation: CASSPPGAGAEAFF.

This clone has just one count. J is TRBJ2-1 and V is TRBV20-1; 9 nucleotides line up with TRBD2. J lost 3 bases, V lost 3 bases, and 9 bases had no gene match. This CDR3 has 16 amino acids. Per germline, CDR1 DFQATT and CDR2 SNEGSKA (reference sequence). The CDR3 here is CSASNVAGVVYNEQFF. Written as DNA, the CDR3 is TGCAGTGCTAGTAATGTAGCGGGAGTCGTCTACAATGAGCAGTTCTTC.

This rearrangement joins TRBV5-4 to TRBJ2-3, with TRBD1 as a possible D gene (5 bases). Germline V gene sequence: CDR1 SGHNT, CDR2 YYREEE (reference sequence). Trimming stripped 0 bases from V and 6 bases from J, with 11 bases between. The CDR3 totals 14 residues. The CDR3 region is CASSLAQGSDTQYF. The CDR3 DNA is TGTGCCAGCAGCTTGGCTCAGGGATCCGATACGCAGTATTTT. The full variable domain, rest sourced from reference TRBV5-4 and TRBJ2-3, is ETGVTQSPTHLIKTRGQQVTLRCSSQSGHNTVSWYQQALGQGPQFIFQYYREEENGRGNFPPRFSGLQFPNYSSELNVNALELDDSALYLCASSLAQGSDTQYFGPGTRLTVL.

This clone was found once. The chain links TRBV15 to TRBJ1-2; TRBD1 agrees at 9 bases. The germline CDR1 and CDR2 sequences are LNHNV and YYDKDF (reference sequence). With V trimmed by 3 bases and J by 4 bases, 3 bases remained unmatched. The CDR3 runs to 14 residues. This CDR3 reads CATSRGQGSYGYTF. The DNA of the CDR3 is TGTGCCACCAGCAGGGGACAGGGCAGCTATGGCTACACCTTC.

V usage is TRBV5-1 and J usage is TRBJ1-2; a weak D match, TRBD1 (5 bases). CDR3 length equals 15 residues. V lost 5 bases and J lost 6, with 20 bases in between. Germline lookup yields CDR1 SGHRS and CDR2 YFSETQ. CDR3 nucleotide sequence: TGCGCCAGCAGTCAAGTTCCGCCAGGGCTCAATGGCTACACCTTC. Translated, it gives CASSQVPPGLNGYTF.

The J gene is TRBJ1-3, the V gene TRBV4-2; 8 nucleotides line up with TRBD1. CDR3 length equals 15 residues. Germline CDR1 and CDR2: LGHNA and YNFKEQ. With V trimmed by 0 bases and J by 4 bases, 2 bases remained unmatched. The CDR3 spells CASSQDYRGGNTIYF. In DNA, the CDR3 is TGTGCCAGCAGCCAAGATTACAGGGGGGGAAACACCATATATTTT.

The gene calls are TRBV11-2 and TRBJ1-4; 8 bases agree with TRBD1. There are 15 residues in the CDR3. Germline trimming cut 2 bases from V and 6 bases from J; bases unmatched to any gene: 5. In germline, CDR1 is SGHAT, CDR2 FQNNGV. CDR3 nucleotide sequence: TGTGCCAGCAGCTTAAACCCACAGGGGGATGAAAAACTGTTTTTT. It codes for CASSLNPQGDEKLFF.

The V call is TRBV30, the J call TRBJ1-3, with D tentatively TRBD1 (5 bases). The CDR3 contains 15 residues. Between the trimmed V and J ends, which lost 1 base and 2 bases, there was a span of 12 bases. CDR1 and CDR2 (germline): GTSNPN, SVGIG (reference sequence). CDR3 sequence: CAWSAPGSTGNTIYF. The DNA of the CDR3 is TGTGCCTGGAGTGCCCCAGGGTCAACTGGAAACACCATATATTTT. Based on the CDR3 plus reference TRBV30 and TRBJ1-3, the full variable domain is SQTIHQWPATLVQPVGSPLSLECTVEGTSNPNLYWYRQAAGRGLQLLFYSVGIGQISSEVPQNLSASRPQDRQFILSSKKLLLSDSGFYLCAWSAPGSTGNTIYFGEGSWLTVV.

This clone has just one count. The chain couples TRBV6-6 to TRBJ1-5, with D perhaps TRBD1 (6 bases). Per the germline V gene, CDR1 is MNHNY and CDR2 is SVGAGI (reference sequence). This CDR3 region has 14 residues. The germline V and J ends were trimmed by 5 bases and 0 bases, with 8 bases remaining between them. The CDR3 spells CASSPDSSNQPQHF. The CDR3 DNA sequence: TGTGCCAGCAGTCCGGACAGTAGCAATCAGCCCCAGCATTTT.

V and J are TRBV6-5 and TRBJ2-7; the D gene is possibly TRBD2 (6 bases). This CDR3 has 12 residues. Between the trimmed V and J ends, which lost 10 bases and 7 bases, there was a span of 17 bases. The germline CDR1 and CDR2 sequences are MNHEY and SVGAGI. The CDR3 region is CATLKGTGEQYF. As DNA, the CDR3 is TGTGCCACTTTAAAAGGGACTGGAGAGCAGTACTTC.

The CDR3 region has the DNA TGTGCCAGCAGCTTGAGCGTCCCCAACTATGGCTACACCTTC. This sequence encodes CASSLSVPNYGYTF. The chain is built from TRBV5-6 and TRBJ1-2; D ambiguous. Germline values: CDR1 SGHDT, CDR2 YYEEEE. V was trimmed by 1 base and J by 2 bases, leaving 9 bases between them. CDR3 length: 14 amino acids.

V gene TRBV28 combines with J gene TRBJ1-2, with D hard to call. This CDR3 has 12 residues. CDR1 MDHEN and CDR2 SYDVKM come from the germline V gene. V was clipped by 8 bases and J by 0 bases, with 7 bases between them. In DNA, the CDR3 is TGTGCCAGCCTCCCTTCTAACTATGGCTACACCTTC. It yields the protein CASLPSNYGYTF.

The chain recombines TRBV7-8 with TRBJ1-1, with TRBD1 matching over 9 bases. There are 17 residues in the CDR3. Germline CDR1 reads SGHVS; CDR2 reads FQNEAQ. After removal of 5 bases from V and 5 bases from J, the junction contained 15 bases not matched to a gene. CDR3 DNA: TGTGCCAGCAGCCCAAACCGGGACAGGGTTACGAAAACTGAAGCTTTCTTT. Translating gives CASSPNRDRVTKTEAFF.

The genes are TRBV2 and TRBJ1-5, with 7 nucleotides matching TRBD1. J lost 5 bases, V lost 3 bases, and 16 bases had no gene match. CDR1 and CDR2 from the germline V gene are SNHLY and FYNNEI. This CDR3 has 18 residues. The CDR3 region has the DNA TGTGCCAGCAGTGAGAGTTTGACGACCTGGGACAGATATCAGCCCCAGCATTTT. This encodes CASSESLTTWDRYQPQHF.

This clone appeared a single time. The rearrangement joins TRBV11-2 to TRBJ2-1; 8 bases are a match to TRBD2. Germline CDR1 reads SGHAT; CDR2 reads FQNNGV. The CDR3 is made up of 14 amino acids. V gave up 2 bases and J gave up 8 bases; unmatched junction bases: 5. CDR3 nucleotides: TGTGCCAGCAGCTTAACGGGAGGGCCCTATGAGCAGTTCTTC. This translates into CASSLTGGPYEQFF.

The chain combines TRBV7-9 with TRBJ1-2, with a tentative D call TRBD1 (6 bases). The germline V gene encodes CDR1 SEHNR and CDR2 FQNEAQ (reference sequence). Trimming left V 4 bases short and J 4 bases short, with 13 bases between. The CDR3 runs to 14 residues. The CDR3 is CASSSGAGGYGYTF. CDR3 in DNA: TGTGCCAGCAGCTCAGGGGCTGGGGGCTATGGCTACACCTTC.

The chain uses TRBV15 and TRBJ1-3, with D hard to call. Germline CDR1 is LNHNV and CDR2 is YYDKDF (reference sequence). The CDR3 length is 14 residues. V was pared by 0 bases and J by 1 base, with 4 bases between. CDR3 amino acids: CATSRDRSGNTIYF. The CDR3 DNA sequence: TGTGCCACCAGCAGAGATCGGTCTGGAAACACCATATATTTT.

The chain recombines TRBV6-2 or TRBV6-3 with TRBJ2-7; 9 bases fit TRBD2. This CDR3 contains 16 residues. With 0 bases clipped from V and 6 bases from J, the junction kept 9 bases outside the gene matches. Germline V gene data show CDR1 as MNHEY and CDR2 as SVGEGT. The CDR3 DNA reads TGTGCCAGCAGTTACTCCTCAGCGGGAGGATTGGGCGAGCAGTACTTC. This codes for CASSYSSAGGLGEQYF.

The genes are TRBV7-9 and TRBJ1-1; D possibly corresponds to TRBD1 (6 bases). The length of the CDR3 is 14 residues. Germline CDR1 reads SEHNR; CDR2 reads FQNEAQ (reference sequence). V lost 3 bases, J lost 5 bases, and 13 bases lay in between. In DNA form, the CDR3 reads TGTGCCAGCAGCTTCTCACAGGGAGGGACTGAAGCTTTCTTT. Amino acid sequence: CASSFSQGGTEAFF.

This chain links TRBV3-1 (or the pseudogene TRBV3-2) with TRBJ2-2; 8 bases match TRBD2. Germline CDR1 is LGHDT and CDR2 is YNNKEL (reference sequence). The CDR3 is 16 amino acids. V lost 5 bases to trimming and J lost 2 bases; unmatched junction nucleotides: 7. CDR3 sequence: CASSSWTSINTGELFF. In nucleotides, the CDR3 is TGTGCCAGCAGCTCCTGGACTAGCATAAACACCGGGGAGCTGTTTTTT.

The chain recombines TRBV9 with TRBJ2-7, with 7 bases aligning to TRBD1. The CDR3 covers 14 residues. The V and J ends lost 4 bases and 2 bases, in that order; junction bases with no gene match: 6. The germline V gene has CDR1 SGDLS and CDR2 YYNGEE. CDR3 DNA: TGTGCCAGCAGCCCCCGACAGGGCACCTACGAGCAGTACTTC. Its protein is CASSPRQGTYEQYF.